These T cell receptor beta chains were read from a single sample in a study of shared clonotypes between healthy human individuals. TCRdb's table, derived via immunoSEQ multiplex PCR, lists solely in-frame clones and lacks some. In the table there are under 2.5 million clones, around 90% of which are singletons. The specimen sequenced was naive CD4+ T cells from PBMCs. Receptors originate from a man younger than 30 in good health. Some clones in this sample may be carry-over from other donors' samples. CDR3s include the opening cysteine and the closing phenylalanine or tryptophan. Each record gives: V gene, J gene, clone size, D gene, CDR3 protein, CDR3 DNA. The D gene is left open where the match is weak. Clone size is not always given. Where it is, it says once, few, many or a class for expanded clones.

v_gene: TRBV5-1; j_gene: TRBJ2-5; abundance: -; d_gene: TRBD2; CDR3aa: CASSLGIAGDVETQYF; CDR3nt: TGCGCCAGCAGCTTGGGAATAGCGGGAGACGTGGAGACCCAGTACTTC
v_gene: TRBV4-1; j_gene: TRBJ2-7; abundance: once; d_gene: TRBD2; CDR3aa: CASSQTPGTTYEQYF; CDR3nt: TGCGCCAGCAGCCAAACACCCGGGACTACATACGAGCAGTACTTC
v_gene: TRBV5-1; j_gene: TRBJ2-2; abundance: -; d_gene: TRBD2; CDR3aa: CASRRSSGLNTGELFF; CDR3nt: TGCGCCAGCAGGAGAAGTAGCGGGTTGAACACCGGGGAGCTGTTTTTT
v_gene: TRBV28; j_gene: TRBJ1-2; abundance: -; d_gene: -; CDR3aa: CASSLELPPGYTF; CDR3nt: TGTGCCAGCAGTTTAGAACTACCCCCTGGCTACACCTTC
v_gene: TRBV2; j_gene: TRBJ1-5; abundance: once; d_gene: -; CDR3aa: CASSYYTGGNQPQHF; CDR3nt: TGTGCCAGCAGTTACTACACGGGCGGGAATCAGCCCCAGCATTTT
v_gene: TRBV29-1; j_gene: TRBJ2-5; abundance: -; d_gene: -; CDR3aa: CSGAVGGYQETQYF; CDR3nt: TGCAGCGGAGCGGTTGGGGGGTACCAAGAGACCCAGTACTTC
v_gene: TRBV6-6; j_gene: TRBJ2-1; abundance: -; d_gene: TRBD1; CDR3aa: CASDGQGVDEQFF; CDR3nt: TGTGCCAGCGATGGACAGGGGGTAGACGAGCAGTTCTTC
v_gene: TRBV15; j_gene: TRBJ2-2; abundance: -; d_gene: -; CDR3aa: CATSRGGTGELFF; CDR3nt: TGTGCCACCAGCCGTGGTGGGACCGGGGAGCTGTTTTTT
v_gene: TRBV18; j_gene: TRBJ2-3; abundance: -; d_gene: TRBD2; CDR3aa: CASSGLAGDTQYF; CDR3nt: TGTGCCAGCTCAGGACTAGCGGGAGATACGCAGTATTTT
v_gene: TRBV5-1; j_gene: TRBJ2-5; abundance: -; d_gene: -; CDR3aa: CASSLLGRGNQETQYF; CDR3nt: TGCGCCAGCAGCTTGTTGGGCAGGGGCAACCAAGAGACCCAGTACTTC
v_gene: TRBV19; j_gene: TRBJ1-4; abundance: -; d_gene: -; CDR3aa: CASSPTGGIEKLFF; CDR3nt: TGTGCCAGTAGCCCGACAGGCGGGATTGAAAAACTGTTTTTT
v_gene: TRBV27; j_gene: TRBJ2-1; abundance: -; d_gene: -; CDR3aa: CASSLSGLNNEQFF; CDR3nt: TGTGCCAGCAGTTTATCGGGGTTAAACAATGAGCAGTTCTTC
v_gene: TRBV19; j_gene: TRBJ2-7; abundance: -; d_gene: -; CDR3aa: CASSISGAYEQYF; CDR3nt: TGTGCCAGTAGTATTAGTGGGGCCTACGAGCAGTACTTC
v_gene: TRBV6-1; j_gene: TRBJ2-1; abundance: -; d_gene: TRBD2; CDR3aa: CASNPGTSGNNEQFF; CDR3nt: TGTGCCAGCAACCCTGGGACTAGCGGAAACAATGAGCAGTTCTTC
v_gene: TRBV6-1; j_gene: TRBJ2-1; abundance: -; d_gene: TRBD2; CDR3aa: CASSPTSGGYNEQFF; CDR3nt: TGTGCCAGCAGTCCTACTAGCGGCGGGTACAATGAGCAGTTCTTC
v_gene: TRBV7-9; j_gene: TRBJ2-1; abundance: -; d_gene: TRBD2; CDR3aa: CASSFGTSGSDYNEQFF; CDR3nt: TGTGCCAGCAGCTTTGGGACTAGCGGTTCTGACTACAATGAGCAGTTCTTC
v_gene: TRBV4-3; j_gene: TRBJ1-1; abundance: -; d_gene: -; CDR3aa: CASSQEVGLRGEAFF; CDR3nt: TGCGCCAGCAGCCAAGAGGTGGGCCTAAGAGGGGAAGCTTTCTTT
v_gene: TRBV28; j_gene: TRBJ1-2; abundance: -; d_gene: -; CDR3aa: CASSFSWQGVYSF; CDR3nt: TGTGCCAGCAGTTTCAGTTGGCAGGGCGTATATTCATTC
v_gene: TRBV7-9; j_gene: TRBJ2-1; abundance: -; d_gene: -; CDR3aa: CASSQRRDSYNEQFF; CDR3nt: TGTGCCAGCAGCCAACGCAGGGACTCCTACAATGAGCAGTTCTTC
v_gene: TRBV9; j_gene: TRBJ2-5; abundance: once; d_gene: -; CDR3aa: CASSEGNPGKTQYF; CDR3nt: TGTGCCAGCAGCGAAGGCAATCCGGGGAAGACCCAGTACTTC
v_gene: TRBV28; j_gene: TRBJ1-3; abundance: -; d_gene: -; CDR3aa: CASSPGTTLTGNTIYF; CDR3nt: TGTGCCAGCAGTCCGGGGACAACCCTAACTGGAAACACCATATATTTT
v_gene: TRBV28; j_gene: TRBJ2-3; abundance: once; d_gene: TRBD2; CDR3aa: CASSLIAGAADTQYF; CDR3nt: TGTGCCAGCAGTCTGATAGCGGGAGCGGCAGATACGCAGTATTTT
v_gene: TRBV19; j_gene: TRBJ2-5; abundance: -; d_gene: -; CDR3aa: CASSGQGIMETQYF; CDR3nt: TGTGCCAGTAGTGGCCAGGGGATAATGGAGACCCAGTACTTC
v_gene: TRBV9; j_gene: TRBJ2-6; abundance: -; d_gene: TRBD1; CDR3aa: CASTHLGTGGRAGANVLTF; CDR3nt: TGTGCCAGCACCCACCTCGGGACAGGGGGCAGGGCTGGGGCCAACGTCCTGACTTTC
v_gene: TRBV6-1; j_gene: TRBJ2-7; abundance: -; d_gene: -; CDR3aa: CASSENGRTPYEQYF; CDR3nt: TGTGCCAGCAGTGAAAACGGCAGAACCCCCTACGAGCAGTACTTC
v_gene: TRBV7-8; j_gene: TRBJ1-5; abundance: -; d_gene: -; CDR3aa: CASSPGGNQPQHF; CDR3nt: TGTGCCAGCAGCCCTGGTGGTAATCAGCCCCAGCATTTT
v_gene: TRBV7-3; j_gene: TRBJ2-3; abundance: -; d_gene: -; CDR3aa: CASSLTRGGTDTQYF; CDR3nt: TGTGCCAGCAGCTTAACGAGGGGAGGCACAGATACGCAGTATTTT
v_gene: TRBV6-5; j_gene: TRBJ1-1; abundance: -; d_gene: -; CDR3aa: CASSYSHPNTEAFF; CDR3nt: TGTGCCAGCAGTTACAGTCACCCGAACACTGAAGCTTTCTTT
v_gene: TRBV28; j_gene: TRBJ1-5; abundance: -; d_gene: -; CDR3aa: CATRRGGSNQPQHF; CDR3nt: TGTGCCACGCGCCGGGGGGGGAGCAATCAGCCCCAGCATTTT
v_gene: TRBV30; j_gene: TRBJ2-5; abundance: -; d_gene: TRBD2; CDR3aa: CAWGEGRGETQYF; CDR3nt: TGTGCCTGGGGGGAGGGGCGGGGGGAGACCCAGTACTTC
v_gene: TRBV2; j_gene: TRBJ2-1; abundance: -; d_gene: TRBD2; CDR3aa: CASSLLAAYNEQFF; CDR3nt: TGTGCCAGCAGTTTACTAGCGGCCTACAATGAGCAGTTCTTC
v_gene: TRBV12-1; j_gene: TRBJ1-2; abundance: -; d_gene: -; CDR3aa: CASSSEPYRAPNYGYTF; CDR3nt: TGTGCCAGCAGCTCCGAACCCTACAGGGCTCCTAACTATGGCTACACCTTC
v_gene: TRBV4-2; j_gene: TRBJ2-2; abundance: once; d_gene: -; CDR3aa: CASSLPSGGANTGELFF; CDR3nt: TGTGCCAGCAGCCTCCCCAGCGGCGGGGCGAACACCGGGGAGCTGTTTTTT
v_gene: TRBV4-2; j_gene: TRBJ2-1; abundance: once; d_gene: TRBD2; CDR3aa: CASSHAPGTTAYNEQFF; CDR3nt: TGTGCCAGCAGCCATGCACCCGGGACTACCGCCTACAATGAGCAGTTCTTC
v_gene: TRBV5-4; j_gene: TRBJ1-2; abundance: -; d_gene: TRBD1; CDR3aa: CASSMTTGGGYGYTF; CDR3nt: TGTGCCAGCAGCATGACGACAGGGGGCGGGTATGGCTACACCTTC
v_gene: TRBV19; j_gene: TRBJ1-2; abundance: few; d_gene: TRBD1; CDR3aa: CASSTGQANYGYTF; CDR3nt: TGTGCCAGTAGTACCGGACAGGCTAACTATGGCTACACCTTC
v_gene: TRBV30; j_gene: TRBJ1-5; abundance: -; d_gene: -; CDR3aa: CAWSLSNQPQHF; CDR3nt: TGTGCCTGGAGTCTCAGCAATCAGCCCCAGCATTTT
v_gene: TRBV30; j_gene: TRBJ1-1; abundance: few; d_gene: -; CDR3aa: CAWSVLLGSEAFF; CDR3nt: TGTGCCTGGAGTGTACTACTCGGGTCTGAAGCTTTCTTT
v_gene: TRBV2; j_gene: TRBJ2-7; abundance: -; d_gene: -; CDR3aa: CASRGRGDQQQYF; CDR3nt: TGTGCCAGCAGGGGGCGGGGTGACCAGCAGCAGTACTTC
v_gene: TRBV7-3; j_gene: TRBJ2-1; abundance: -; d_gene: -; CDR3aa: CASSLNRLGTERQFF; CDR3nt: TGTGCCAGCAGCTTAAATCGTCTGGGTACTGAACGGCAGTTCTTC
v_gene: TRBV29-1; j_gene: TRBJ1-2; abundance: -; d_gene: -; CDR3aa: CSVAATAFNYGYTF; CDR3nt: TGCAGCGTGGCGGCGACAGCCTTTAACTATGGCTACACCTTC
v_gene: TRBV28; j_gene: TRBJ1-2; abundance: -; d_gene: TRBD1; CDR3aa: CASSPPGQGSYGYTF; CDR3nt: TGTGCCAGCAGTCCTCCGGGACAGGGCAGCTATGGCTACACCTTC
v_gene: TRBV6-5; j_gene: TRBJ2-7; abundance: -; d_gene: -; CDR3aa: CASRNGGYSYEQYF; CDR3nt: TGTGCCAGCAGAAACGGGGGATATTCCTACGAGCAGTACTTC
v_gene: TRBV4-1; j_gene: TRBJ2-5; abundance: -; d_gene: -; CDR3aa: CASSQVIAETQYF; CDR3nt: TGCGCCAGCAGCCAAGTGATAGCGGAGACCCAGTACTTC
v_gene: TRBV7-3; j_gene: TRBJ2-3; abundance: -; d_gene: TRBD1; CDR3aa: CASSLFQGGTDTQYF; CDR3nt: TGTGCCAGCAGCTTATTCCAGGGGGGCACAGATACGCAGTATTTT
v_gene: TRBV5-4; j_gene: TRBJ2-2; abundance: -; d_gene: -; CDR3aa: CASIRANTGELFF; CDR3nt: TGTGCCAGCATCCGGGCGAACACCGGGGAGCTGTTTTTT